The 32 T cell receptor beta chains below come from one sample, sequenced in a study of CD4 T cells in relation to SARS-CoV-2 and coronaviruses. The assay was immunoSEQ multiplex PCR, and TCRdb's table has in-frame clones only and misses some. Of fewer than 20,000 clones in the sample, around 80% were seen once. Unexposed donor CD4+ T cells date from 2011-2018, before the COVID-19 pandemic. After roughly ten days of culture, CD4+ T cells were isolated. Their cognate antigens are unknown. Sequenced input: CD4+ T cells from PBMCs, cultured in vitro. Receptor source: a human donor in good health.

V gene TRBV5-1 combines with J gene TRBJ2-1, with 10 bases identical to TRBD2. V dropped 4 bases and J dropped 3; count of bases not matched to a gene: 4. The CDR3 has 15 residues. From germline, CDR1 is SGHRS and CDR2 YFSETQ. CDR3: CASSGGLADYNEQFF. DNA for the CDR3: TGCGCCAGCAGCGGAGGACTAGCGGACTACAATGAGCAGTTCTTC.

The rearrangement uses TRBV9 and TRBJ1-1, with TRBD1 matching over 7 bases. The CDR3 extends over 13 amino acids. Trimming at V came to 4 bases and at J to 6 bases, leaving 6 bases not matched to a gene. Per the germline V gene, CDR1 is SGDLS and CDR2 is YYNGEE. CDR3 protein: CASSLWTGAEAFF. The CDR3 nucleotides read TGTGCCAGCAGCTTATGGACAGGCGCTGAAGCTTTCTTT.

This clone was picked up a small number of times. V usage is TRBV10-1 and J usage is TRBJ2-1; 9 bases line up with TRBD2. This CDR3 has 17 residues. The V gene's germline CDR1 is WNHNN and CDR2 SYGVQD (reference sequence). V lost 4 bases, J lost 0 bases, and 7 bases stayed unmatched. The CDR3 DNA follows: TGCGCCAGCAGTGTTGGGAGACTAGCGGACTCCTACAATGAGCAGTTCTTC. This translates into CASSVGRLADSYNEQFF.

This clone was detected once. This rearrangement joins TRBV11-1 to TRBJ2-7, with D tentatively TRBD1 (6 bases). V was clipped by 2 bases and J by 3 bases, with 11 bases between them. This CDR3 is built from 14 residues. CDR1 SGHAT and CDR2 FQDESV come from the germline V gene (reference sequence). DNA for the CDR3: TGTGCCAGCAGCTTATGGGACACCAACTACGAGCAGTACTTC. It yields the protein CASSLWDTNYEQYF.

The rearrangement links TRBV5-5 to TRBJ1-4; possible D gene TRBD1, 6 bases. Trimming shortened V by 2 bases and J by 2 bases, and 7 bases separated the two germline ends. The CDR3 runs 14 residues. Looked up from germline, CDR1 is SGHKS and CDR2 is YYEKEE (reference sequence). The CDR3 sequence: CASSLQGTNEKLFF. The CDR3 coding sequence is TGTGCCAGCAGCTTACAGGGTACTAATGAAAAACTGTTTTTT.

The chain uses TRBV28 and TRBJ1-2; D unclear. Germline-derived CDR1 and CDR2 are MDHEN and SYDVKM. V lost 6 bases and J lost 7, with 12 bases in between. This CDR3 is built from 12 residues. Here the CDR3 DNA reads TGTGCCAGCAGCCCCTTGGGGATTGGCTACACCTTC. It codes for CASSPLGIGYTF.

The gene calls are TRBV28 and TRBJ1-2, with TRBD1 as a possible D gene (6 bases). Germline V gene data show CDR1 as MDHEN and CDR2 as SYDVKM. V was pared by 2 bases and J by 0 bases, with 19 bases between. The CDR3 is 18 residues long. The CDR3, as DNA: TGTGCCAGCAGTTTAGACGTCGTTTTGGGGGGGCCTAACTATGGCTACACCTTC. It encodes CASSLDVVLGGPNYGYTF.

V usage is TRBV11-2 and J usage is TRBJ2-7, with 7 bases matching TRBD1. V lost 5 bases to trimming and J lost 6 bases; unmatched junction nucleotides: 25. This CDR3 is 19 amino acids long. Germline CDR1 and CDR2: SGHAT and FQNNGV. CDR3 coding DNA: TGTGCCAGCAGCCTGGAGCAGCGACAGGGTTTGTCGTTATTTTCCGAGCAGTACTTC. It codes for CASSLEQRQGLSLFSEQYF.

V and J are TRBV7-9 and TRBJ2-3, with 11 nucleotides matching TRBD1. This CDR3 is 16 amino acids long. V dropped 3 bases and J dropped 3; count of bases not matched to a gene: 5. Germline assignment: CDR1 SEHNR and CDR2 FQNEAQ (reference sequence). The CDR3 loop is CASSLGDRGRTDTQYF. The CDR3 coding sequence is TGTGCCAGCAGCTTGGGGGACAGGGGGAGGACAGATACGCAGTATTTT.

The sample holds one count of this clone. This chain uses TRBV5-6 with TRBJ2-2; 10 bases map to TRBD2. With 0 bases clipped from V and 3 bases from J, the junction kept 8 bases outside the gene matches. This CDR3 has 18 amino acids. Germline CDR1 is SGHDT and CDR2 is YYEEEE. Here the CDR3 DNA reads TGTGCCAGCAGCTTGGTCACTAGCGGGGTCGACGACACCGGGGAGCTGTTTTTT. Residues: CASSLVTSGVDDTGELFF.

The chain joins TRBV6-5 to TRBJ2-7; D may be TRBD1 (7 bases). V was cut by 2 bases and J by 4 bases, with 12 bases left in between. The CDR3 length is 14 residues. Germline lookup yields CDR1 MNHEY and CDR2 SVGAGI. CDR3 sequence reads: CASSYGGTDYEQYF. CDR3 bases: TGTGCCAGCAGTTACGGCGGGACAGATTACGAGCAGTACTTC.

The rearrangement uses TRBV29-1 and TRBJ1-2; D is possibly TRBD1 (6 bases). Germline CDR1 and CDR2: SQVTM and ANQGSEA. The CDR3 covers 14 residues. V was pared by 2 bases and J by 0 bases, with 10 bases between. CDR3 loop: CSVETGGPNYGYTF. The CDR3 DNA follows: TGCAGCGTTGAAACGGGGGGGCCTAACTATGGCTACACCTTC.

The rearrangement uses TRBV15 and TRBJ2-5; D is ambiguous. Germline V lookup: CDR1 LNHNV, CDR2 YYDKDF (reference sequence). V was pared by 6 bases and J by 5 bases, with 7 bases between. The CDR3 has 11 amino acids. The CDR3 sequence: CATSLLETQYF. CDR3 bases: TGTGCCACCAGTCTCTTGGAGACCCAGTACTTC.

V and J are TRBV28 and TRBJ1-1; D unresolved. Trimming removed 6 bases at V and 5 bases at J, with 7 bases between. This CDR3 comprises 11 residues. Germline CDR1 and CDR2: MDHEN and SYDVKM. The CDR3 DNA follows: TGTGCCAGCAGCCACGAGACTGAAGCTTTCTTT. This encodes CASSHETEAFF.

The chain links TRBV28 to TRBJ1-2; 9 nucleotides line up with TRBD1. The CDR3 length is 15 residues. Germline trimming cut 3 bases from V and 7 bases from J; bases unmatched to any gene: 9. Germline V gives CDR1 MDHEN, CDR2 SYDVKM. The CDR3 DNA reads TGTGCCAGCAGTTTGATTCGACAGGGGGAGATTGGCTACACCTTC. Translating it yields CASSLIRQGEIGYTF.

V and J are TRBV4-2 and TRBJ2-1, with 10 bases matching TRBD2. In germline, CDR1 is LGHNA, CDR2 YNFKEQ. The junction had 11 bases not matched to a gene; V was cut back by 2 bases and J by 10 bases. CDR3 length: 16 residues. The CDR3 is CASSQLAGASSREQFF. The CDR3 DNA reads TGTGCCAGCAGCCAACTAGCGGGAGCTTCGTCTCGGGAGCAGTTCTTC.

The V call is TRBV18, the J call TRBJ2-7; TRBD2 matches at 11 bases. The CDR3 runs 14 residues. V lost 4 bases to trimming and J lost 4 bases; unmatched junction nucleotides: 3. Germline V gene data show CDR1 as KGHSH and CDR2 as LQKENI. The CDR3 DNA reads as TGTGCCAGCTCACTACTAGCGGGAGTGTACGAGCAGTACTTC. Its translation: CASSLLAGVYEQYF.

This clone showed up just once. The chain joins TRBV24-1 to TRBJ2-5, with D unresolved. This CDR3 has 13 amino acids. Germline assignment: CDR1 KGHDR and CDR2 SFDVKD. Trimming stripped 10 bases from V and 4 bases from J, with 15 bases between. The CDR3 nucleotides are TGTGCCACTATACAAGGGATGGTAGAGACCCAGTACTTC. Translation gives CATIQGMVETQYF.

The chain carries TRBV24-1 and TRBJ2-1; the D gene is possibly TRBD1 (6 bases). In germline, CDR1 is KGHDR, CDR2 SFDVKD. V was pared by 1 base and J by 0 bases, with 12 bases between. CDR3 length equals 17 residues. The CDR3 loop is CATSDLRGSASYNEQFF. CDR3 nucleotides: TGTGCCACCAGTGATTTAAGGGGGTCCGCCTCCTACAATGAGCAGTTCTTC.

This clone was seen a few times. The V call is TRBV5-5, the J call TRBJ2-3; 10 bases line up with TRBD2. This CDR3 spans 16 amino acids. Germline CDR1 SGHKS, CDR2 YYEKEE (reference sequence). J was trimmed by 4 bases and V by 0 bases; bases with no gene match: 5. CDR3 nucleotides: TGTGCCAGCAGCTTGGCCGTAGCGGGAGGTGCAGATACGCAGTATTTT. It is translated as CASSLAVAGGADTQYF.

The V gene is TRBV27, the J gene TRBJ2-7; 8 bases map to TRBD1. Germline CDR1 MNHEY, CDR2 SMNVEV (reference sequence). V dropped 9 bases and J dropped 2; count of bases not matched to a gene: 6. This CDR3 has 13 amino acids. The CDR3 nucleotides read TGTGCCAGTTCGGACAGGGCGGCCTACGAGCAGTACTTC. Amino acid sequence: CASSDRAAYEQYF.

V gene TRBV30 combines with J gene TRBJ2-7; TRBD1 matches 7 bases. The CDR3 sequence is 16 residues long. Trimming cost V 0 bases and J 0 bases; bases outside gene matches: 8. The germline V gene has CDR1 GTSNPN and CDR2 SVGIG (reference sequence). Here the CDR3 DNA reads TGTGCCTGGAGTGTGCCTAAGACAGGGAGCTCCTACGAGCAGTACTTC. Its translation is CAWSVPKTGSSYEQYF. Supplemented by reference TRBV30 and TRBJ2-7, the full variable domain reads SQTIHQWPATLVQPVGSPLSLECTVEGTSNPNLYWYRQAAGRGLQLLFYSVGIGQISSEVPQNLSASRPQDRQFILSSKKLLLSDSGFYLCAWSVPKTGSSYEQYFGPGTRLTVT.

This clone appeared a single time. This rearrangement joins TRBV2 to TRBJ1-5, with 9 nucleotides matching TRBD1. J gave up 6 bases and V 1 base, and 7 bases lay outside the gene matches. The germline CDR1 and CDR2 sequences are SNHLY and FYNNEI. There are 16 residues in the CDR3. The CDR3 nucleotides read TGTGCCAGCAGTGAAGGGTTACAGGGGGCTGGTCAGCCCCAGCATTTT. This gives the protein CASSEGLQGAGQPQHF.

DNA for the CDR3: TGTGCCAGCAGTGAACCGGGGCAGGGTTTAGAGACCCAGTACTTC. Translated: CASSEPGQGLETQYF. This sequence joins TRBV6-1 and TRBJ2-5; D assignment may be TRBD1 or TRBD2 (5 bases each). This CDR3 has 15 residues. Germline V gene lookup returns CDR1 MNHNS and CDR2 SASEGT. With 2 bases removed from V and 4 bases from J, the gap between germline ends came to 14 bases.

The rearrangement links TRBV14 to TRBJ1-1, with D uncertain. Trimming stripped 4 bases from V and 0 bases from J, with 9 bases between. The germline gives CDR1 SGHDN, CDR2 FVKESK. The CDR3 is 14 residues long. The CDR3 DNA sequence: TGTGCCAGCAGCCCGAGGCTTATGAACACTGAAGCTTTCTTT. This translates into CASSPRLMNTEAFF.

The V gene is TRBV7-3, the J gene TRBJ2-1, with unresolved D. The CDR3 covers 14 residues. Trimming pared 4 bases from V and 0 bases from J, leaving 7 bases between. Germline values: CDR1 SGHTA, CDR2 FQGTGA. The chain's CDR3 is CASSWDHSYNEQFF. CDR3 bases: TGTGCCAGCAGCTGGGATCACTCCTACAATGAGCAGTTCTTC. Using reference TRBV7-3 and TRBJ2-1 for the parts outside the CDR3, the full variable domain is GAGVSQTPSNKVTEKGKYVELRCDPISGHTALYWYRQSLGQGPEFLIYFQGTGAADDSGLPNDRFFAVRPEGSVSTLKIQRTERGDSAVYLCASSWDHSYNEQFFGPGTRLTVL.

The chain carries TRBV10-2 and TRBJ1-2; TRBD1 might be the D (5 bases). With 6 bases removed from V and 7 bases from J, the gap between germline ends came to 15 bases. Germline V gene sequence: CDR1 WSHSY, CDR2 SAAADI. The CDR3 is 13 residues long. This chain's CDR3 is CASSDRGTGGYTF. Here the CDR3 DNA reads TGCGCCAGCAGCGATCGGGGTACAGGTGGCTACACCTTC.

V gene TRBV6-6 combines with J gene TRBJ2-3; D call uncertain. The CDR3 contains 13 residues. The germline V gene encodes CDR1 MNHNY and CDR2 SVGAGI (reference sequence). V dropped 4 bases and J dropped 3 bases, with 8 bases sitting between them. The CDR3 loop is CASSSGQTDTQYF. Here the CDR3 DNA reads TGTGCCAGCAGTTCCGGTCAAACAGATACGCAGTATTTT.

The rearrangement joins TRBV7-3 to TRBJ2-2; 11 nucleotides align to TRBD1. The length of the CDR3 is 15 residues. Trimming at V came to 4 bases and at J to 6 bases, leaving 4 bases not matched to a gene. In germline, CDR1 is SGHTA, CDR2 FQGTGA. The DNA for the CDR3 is TGTGCCAGCAGCTCCGGACAGGGGGCTGCCGGGGAGCTGTTTTTT. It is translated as CASSSGQGAAGELFF.

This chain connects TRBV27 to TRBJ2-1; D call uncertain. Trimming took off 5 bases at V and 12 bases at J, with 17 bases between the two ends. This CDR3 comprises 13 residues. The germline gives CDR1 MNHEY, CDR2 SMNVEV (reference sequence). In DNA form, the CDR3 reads TGTGCCAGCAGTGTCAAGGGTGCAAGGGTGCAGTTCTTC. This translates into CASSVKGARVQFF.

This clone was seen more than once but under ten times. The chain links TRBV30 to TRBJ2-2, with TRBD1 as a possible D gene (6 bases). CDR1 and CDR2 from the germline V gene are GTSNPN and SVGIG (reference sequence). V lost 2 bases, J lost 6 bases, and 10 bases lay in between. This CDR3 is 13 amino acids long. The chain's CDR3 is CAWSSGDPGELFF. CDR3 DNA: TGTGCCTGGAGTTCAGGGGATCCCGGGGAGCTGTTTTTT. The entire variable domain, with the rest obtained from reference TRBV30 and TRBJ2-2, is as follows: SQTIHQWPATLVQPVGSPLSLECTVEGTSNPNLYWYRQAAGRGLQLLFYSVGIGQISSEVPQNLSASRPQDRQFILSSKKLLLSDSGFYLCAWSSGDPGELFFGEGSRLTVL.

CDR3 sequence reads: CASSLDAGGYEQYF. CDR3 in DNA: TGCGCCAGCAGCTTGGATGCGGGAGGGTACGAGCAGTACTTC. The chain employs TRBV5-1 and TRBJ2-7; 9 nucleotides agree with TRBD2. CDR1 and CDR2 from the germline V gene are SGHRS and YFSETQ. The V segment lost 0 bases and the J segment 4 bases; nucleotides outside the gene matches: 2. The CDR3 contains 14 residues.